These 28 T cell receptor beta chains were all obtained from the same sample, sequenced in a study of regulatory T cells in long-lasting Graves disease. Library construction for TCR beta used iRepertoire HTBI primers and Arm-PCR of CDR3 regions. TCRdb ran MiXCR on the multiplex PCR reads and lists one entry per CDR3 protein. The sample carries approximately 490,000 distinct CDR3 sequences, around 15% recorded once. As to time point: newly diagnosed GD, antithyroid drugs for less than 3 months. Construction of the TCR library relied on RNA isolated from PBMCs. The same sample was also used in a study of T cells in Graves' hyperthyroidism and ophthalmopathy.

The specimen was peripheral blood mononuclear cells (PBMCs), collected at new diagnosis, from a patient treated with antithyroid drugs. Receptors were obtained from a man aged 40-50 years with Graves disease.

This clonotype was found once. Possible read error: a much larger clone is one base away. This chain uses TRBV24-1 with TRBJ2-2; 9 nucleotides agree with TRBD1. This CDR3 region has 16 residues. Trimming took 3 bases from V and 6 from J; bases not matched to a gene: 7. Per germline, CDR1 KGHDR and CDR2 SFDVKD. DNA of the CDR3: TGTGCCACCAGTGATATGCCCCGGACAGGGGCCGGGGAGCTGTTTTTT. It specifies CATSDMPRTGAGELFF.

This clonotype was recorded many times. The rearrangement joins TRBV5-6 to TRBJ2-1; D unclear. The germline CDR1 and CDR2 sequences are SGHDT and YYEEEE. V lost 0 bases to trimming and J lost 6 bases, with 10 bases between them. The CDR3 covers 14 residues. The CDR3 here is CASSLDVGRNEQFF. In DNA form, the CDR3 reads TGTGCCAGCAGCTTGGACGTGGGCCGCAATGAGCAGTTCTTC.

This clonotype showed up many times. This rearrangement joins TRBV7-9 to TRBJ2-3, with no clear D. The germline V gene encodes CDR1 SEHNR and CDR2 FQNEAQ (reference sequence). The V end lost 9 bases, the J end lost 0 bases, and 7 bases lay between the germline ends. This CDR3 is 12 amino acids long. The chain's CDR3 is CASLGSTDTQYF. CDR3 sequence (DNA): TGTGCCAGTCTGGGAAGCACAGATACGCAGTATTTT.

The chain employs TRBV20-1 and TRBJ2-6; TRBD1 aligns across 8 bases. Germline V gene lookup returns CDR1 DFQATT and CDR2 SNEGSKA (reference sequence). CDR3 length: 16 amino acids. J lost 0 bases, V lost 5 bases, and 6 bases had no gene match. The DNA for the CDR3 is TGCAGTGCTCAGGACAGGGTTAGCTCTGGGGCCAACGTCCTGACTTTC. It translates to CSAQDRVSSGANVLTF.

This clonotype was seen repeatedly, ten times or more. V and J are TRBV28 and TRBJ2-7; D is unclear. The V gene lost 7 bases and the J gene lost 3 bases, with 16 bases spanning the gap. CDR3 length: 14 amino acids. The V gene's germline CDR1 is MDHEN and CDR2 SYDVKM. DNA of the CDR3: TGTGCCAGCACCCGCGTAGGCCCCCTCTACGAGCAGTACTTC. Protein sequence: CASTRVGPLYEQYF. The full variable domain, in which reference TRBV28 and TRBJ2-7 provide the parts outside the CDR3, is DVKVTQSSRYLVKRTGEKVFLECVQDMDHENMFWYRQDPGLGLRLIYFSYDVKMKEKGDIPEGYSVSREKKERFSLILESASTNQTSMYLCASTRVGPLYEQYFGPGTRLTVT.

This clonotype was recorded many times. This chain joins TRBV28 and TRBJ1-1, with TRBD1 matching over 7 bases. The CDR3 runs 11 residues. Germline V gene data show CDR1 as MDHEN and CDR2 as SYDVKM. The trim removed 10 bases at V and 7 bases at J, leaving 6 bases unmatched. The DNA of the CDR3 is TGTGCCACCAATCGACAGGGTGAAGCTTTCTTT. Amino acids: CATNRQGEAFF.

This clonotype was seen many times. The V and J genes are TRBV28 and TRBJ1-5; D is ambiguous. Between the trimmed V and J ends, which lost 4 bases and 5 bases, there was a span of 24 bases. This CDR3 region has 18 residues. Germline V gives CDR1 MDHEN, CDR2 SYDVKM. CDR3 DNA sequence: TGTGCCAGCAGTTACCCTGGACCTTGGGAGCTATCCCATCAGCCCCAGCATTTT. Its protein product is CASSYPGPWELSHQPQHF.

This sequence joins TRBV25-1 and TRBJ2-3, with TRBD1 identical over 8 bases. The CDR3 consists of 14 residues. The trim removed 4 bases at V and 5 bases at J, leaving 5 bases unmatched. Germline V CDR1 and CDR2: MGHDK, SYGVNS. The CDR3 is CASSGQGAKDTQYF. Written as DNA, the CDR3 is TGTGCCAGCAGTGGCCAGGGGGCAAAAGATACGCAGTATTTT.

This clonotype was counted ten times or more. The CDR3 protein is CASSSLAGPETQYF. The CDR3 nucleotides read TGTGCCAGCAGCTCACTAGCGGGACCAGAGACCCAGTACTTC. The chain is built from TRBV11-2 and TRBJ2-1, with TRBD2 matching 10 bases. The DNA matches TRBJ2-5 better at its end, which makes the J call doubtful. Germline V gene sequence: CDR1 SGHAT, CDR2 FQNNGV. This CDR3 contains 14 residues.

The chain has TRBV5-1 and TRBJ1-1; TRBD1 is a possible D gene (6 bases). The CDR3 has 17 residues. Between the trimmed V and J ends, which lost 3 bases and 6 bases, there was a span of 24 bases. CDR1 is SGHRS and CDR2 is YFSETQ in the germline V gene. The CDR3 sequence is CASSWGTIGHPLAEAFF. In DNA form, the CDR3 reads TGCGCCAGCAGCTGGGGGACAATTGGACACCCCCTGGCTGAAGCTTTCTTT.

V usage is TRBV6-1 and J usage is TRBJ2-1; TRBD1 matches at 7 bases. From germline, CDR1 is MNHNS and CDR2 SASEGT. The CDR3 has 16 amino acids. Trimming cost V 6 bases and J 0 bases; bases outside gene matches: 8. This CDR3 reads CASSSRDRSSYNEQFF. The CDR3 DNA follows: TGTGCCAGCAGCTCCCGGGACAGAAGCTCCTACAATGAGCAGTTCTTC.

To note about this clonotype: Since a much larger clone is just one base distant, this may be a read error. This chain connects TRBV3-1 to TRBJ2-3; TRBD2 might be the D (6 bases). There are 14 residues in the CDR3. CDR1 and CDR2 (germline): LGHDT, YNNKEL (reference sequence). The CDR3 DNA follows: TGTGCCAGCTGCCATCCCGGGACTGTCTATACGCAGTATTTT. Protein product: CASCHPGTVYTQYF.

There are many counts of this clonotype. The chain couples TRBV3-1 to TRBJ2-5, with D uncertain. The CDR3 totals 12 residues. V was clipped by 0 bases and J by 6 bases, with 5 bases between them. Germline CDR1 LGHDT, CDR2 YNNKEL (reference sequence). In nucleotides, the CDR3 is TGTGCCAGCAGCCAAGATAGGAAGACCCAGTACTTC. It yields the protein CASSQDRKTQYF.

This clonotype occurred many times. This rearrangement joins TRBV6-2 or TRBV6-3 to TRBJ2-5, with D unresolved. Germline V lookup: CDR1 MNHEY, CDR2 SVGEGT. The CDR3 is made up of 13 amino acids. V dropped 9 bases and J dropped 5 bases, with 16 bases sitting between them. CDR3 nucleotides: TGTGCCAGTTGGGCACCCCAACAGGAGACCCAGTACTTC. Protein product: CASWAPQQETQYF.

There are a few counts of this clonotype. The chain links TRBV28 to TRBJ2-7; tentative D call: TRBD1 (5 bases). Trimming removed 10 bases at V and 6 bases at J, with 22 bases between. The CDR3 extends over 14 amino acids. Germline-derived CDR1 and CDR2 are MDHEN and SYDVKM. CDR3 sequence (DNA): TGTGCCACCCGTTTCAGGGCCGGGTTGGCCGAGCAGTACTTC. Translated, it gives CATRFRAGLAEQYF. Variable domain in full (rest from reference TRBV28 and TRBJ2-7): DVKVTQSSRYLVKRTGEKVFLECVQDMDHENMFWYRQDPGLGLRLIYFSYDVKMKEKGDIPEGYSVSREKKERFSLILESASTNQTSMYLCATRFRAGLAEQYFGPGTRLTVT.

This clonotype appeared a single time. The genes are TRBV7-8 and TRBJ2-7; 12 nucleotides align to TRBD2. CDR3 size: 16 residues. Looked up from germline, CDR1 is SGHVS and CDR2 is FQNEAQ. V shed 1 base and J 5 bases; nucleotides not matched to a gene: 6. CDR3 region: CASSLGRTSGIDEQYF. As DNA, the CDR3 is TGTGCCAGCAGCTTAGGGAGGACTAGCGGGATTGACGAGCAGTACTTC.

This clonotype was counted many times. The rearrangement links TRBV2 to TRBJ2-1, with 7 positions matching TRBD2. Germline-derived CDR1 and CDR2 are SNHLY and FYNNEI. Trimming removed 6 bases from V and 4 bases from J; junction bases left unmatched: 9. This CDR3 has 15 amino acids. The chain's CDR3 is CASSLDRDYYNEQFF. In DNA, the CDR3 is TGTGCCAGCAGCTTGGACCGGGACTATTACAATGAGCAGTTCTTC.

This clonotype was seen a handful of times. The chain's CDR3 is CASKSQGASNQPQHF. The CDR3 region has the DNA TGTGCCAGTAAATCCCAGGGGGCGAGCAATCAGCCCCAGCATTTT. The chain recombines TRBV19 with TRBJ1-5, with 8 bases lining up with TRBD1. CDR1 is LNHDA, CDR2 SQIVND, per germline (reference sequence). V was clipped by 7 bases and J by 1 base; unmatched bases: 6. The CDR3 is 15 residues long. The full variable domain, completed using reference TRBV19 and TRBJ1-5, is DGGITQSPKYLFRKEGQNVTLSCEQNLNHDAMYWYRQDPGQGLRLIYYSQIVNDFQKGDIAEGYSVSREKKESFPLTVTSAQKNPTAFYLCASKSQGASNQPQHFGDGTRLSIL.

This clonotype was found many times. The chain joins TRBV24-1 to TRBJ1-2; D ambiguous. CDR3 length: 14 residues. The germline V gene has CDR1 KGHDR and CDR2 SFDVKD. With 4 bases removed from V and 6 bases from J, the gap between germline ends came to 14 bases. CDR3 in amino acids: CATSDPNSSDGYTF. For the CDR3, the DNA is TGTGCCACCAGTGACCCGAACTCTTCGGATGGCTACACCTTC.

This clonotype was recorded many times. This chain uses TRBV18 with TRBJ2-2; a weak D match, TRBD1 (5 bases). From germline, CDR1 is KGHSH and CDR2 LQKENI. The CDR3 is 15 amino acids. Trimming shortened V by 3 bases and J by 1 base, and 9 bases separated the two germline ends. The CDR3 coding sequence is TGTGCCAGCTCACCGGGGCAGAGGAACACCGGGGAGCTGTTTTTT. Translating it yields CASSPGQRNTGELFF.

The rearrangement links TRBV30 to TRBJ2-1; perhaps D is TRBD1 or TRBD2 (5 bases each). V was trimmed by 2 bases and J by 2 bases, leaving 16 bases between them. CDR3 length: 16 residues. Germline lookup yields CDR1 GTSNPN and CDR2 SVGIG (reference sequence). The CDR3 region is CAWSSRRGAPYNEQFF. The DNA for the CDR3 is TGTGCCTGGAGTTCTCGGAGAGGGGCCCCCTACAATGAGCAGTTCTTC. Full variable domain (missing parts from reference TRBV30 and TRBJ2-1): SQTIHQWPATLVQPVGSPLSLECTVEGTSNPNLYWYRQAAGRGLQLLFYSVGIGQISSEVPQNLSASRPQDRQFILSSKKLLLSDSGFYLCAWSSRRGAPYNEQFFGPGTRLTVL.

This clonotype has at least ten counts. The chain combines TRBV6-1 with TRBJ2-5, with 9 bases aligning to TRBD1. This CDR3 has 17 amino acids. J gave up 4 bases and V 0 bases, and 9 bases lay outside the gene matches. The germline V gene encodes CDR1 MNHNS and CDR2 SASEGT. The CDR3, as DNA: TGTGCCAGCAGTGAAGCGTACGGGACAGGGTTAAGAGAGACCCAGTACTTC. It specifies CASSEAYGTGLRETQYF.

The sample holds a few counts of this clonotype. The V call is TRBV29-1, the J call TRBJ1-2; 7 positions match TRBD1. This CDR3 contains 14 residues. CDR1 SQVTM and CDR2 ANQGSEA come from the germline V gene. With 7 bases clipped from V and 4 bases from J, the junction kept 12 bases outside the gene matches. CDR3 sequence: CSAQNRGPPYGYTF. The CDR3 DNA reads as TGCAGCGCCCAGAACAGGGGCCCCCCCTATGGCTACACCTTC.

This clonotype was counted at least ten times. This chain uses TRBV29-1 with TRBJ2-2; 11 bases align to TRBD2. Germline V gene data show CDR1 as SQVTM and CDR2 as ANQGSEA. V was clipped by 0 bases and J by 8 bases; unmatched bases: 8. The CDR3 has 16 residues. The CDR3, as DNA: TGCAGCGTTGAAGATTATAGCGGGAGGGCGACGGGGGAGCTGTTTTTT. It specifies CSVEDYSGRATGELFF.

The chain carries TRBV25-1 and TRBJ2-1, with D hard to call. CDR1 and CDR2 (germline): MGHDK, SYGVNS. The CDR3 length is 12 residues. V was shortened by 2 bases and J by 7 bases, with 6 bases between the two germline ends. The CDR3 reads CASSERPNEQFF. CDR3 in DNA: TGTGCCAGCAGTGAAAGGCCGAATGAGCAGTTCTTC.

This clonotype was recorded at least ten times. V and J are TRBV12-5 and TRBJ1-5; the D gene is possibly TRBD1 (5 bases). Per the germline V gene, CDR1 is LGHNT and CDR2 is FRNRAP. This CDR3 is 14 amino acids long. The V gene lost 4 bases and the J gene lost 3 bases, with 10 bases spanning the gap. The CDR3, as DNA: TGTGCTAGTGGTTCGGGACCTCCCAATCAGCCCCAGCATTTT. It is translated as CASGSGPPNQPQHF.

This clonotype was recorded many times. This sequence joins TRBV10-3 and TRBJ1-1, with D unclear. The CDR3 covers 14 residues. Germline assignment: CDR1 ENHRY and CDR2 SYGVKD. Between the trimmed V and J ends, which lost 6 bases and 3 bases, there was a span of 14 bases. CDR3 residues: CAIRPGSVDTEAFF. The CDR3 DNA is TGTGCCATCAGGCCGGGGAGCGTAGACACTGAAGCTTTCTTT.

This clonotype was observed at least ten times. V is TRBV27 and J is TRBJ1-5, with 8 bases identical to TRBD1. Germline loops: CDR1 MNHEY, CDR2 SMNVEV (reference sequence). V lost 5 bases, J lost 1 base, and 7 bases stayed unmatched. CDR3 length: 16 residues. CDR3 DNA: TGTGCCAGCAGTGGCCGAGGACAGGGCAGCAATCAGCCCCAGCATTTT. This codes for CASSGRGQGSNQPQHF.